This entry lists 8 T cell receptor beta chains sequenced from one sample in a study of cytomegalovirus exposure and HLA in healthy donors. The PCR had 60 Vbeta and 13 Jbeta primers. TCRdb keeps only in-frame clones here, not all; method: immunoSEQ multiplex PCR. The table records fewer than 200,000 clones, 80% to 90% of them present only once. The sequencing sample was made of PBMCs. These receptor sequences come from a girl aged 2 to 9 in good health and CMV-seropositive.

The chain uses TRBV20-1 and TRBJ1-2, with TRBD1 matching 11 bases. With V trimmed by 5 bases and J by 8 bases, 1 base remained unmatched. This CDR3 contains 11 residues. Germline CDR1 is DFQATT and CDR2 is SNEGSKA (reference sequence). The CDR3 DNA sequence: TGCAGTGCTGGACAGGGGGCCGGCTACACCTTC. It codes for CSAGQGAGYTF.

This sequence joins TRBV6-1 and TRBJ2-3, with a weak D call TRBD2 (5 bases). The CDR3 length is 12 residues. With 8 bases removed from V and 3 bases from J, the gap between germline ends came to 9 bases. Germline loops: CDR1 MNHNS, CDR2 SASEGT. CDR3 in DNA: TGTGCCAGCTTGGACTTGACAGATACGCAGTATTTT. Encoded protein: CASLDLTDTQYF.

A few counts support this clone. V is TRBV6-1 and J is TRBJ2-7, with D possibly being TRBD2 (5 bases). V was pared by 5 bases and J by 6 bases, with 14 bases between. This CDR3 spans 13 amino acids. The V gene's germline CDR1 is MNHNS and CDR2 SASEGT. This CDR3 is CASSKLDVFEQYF. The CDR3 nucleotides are TGTGCCAGCAGTAAACTAGATGTTTTCGAGCAGTACTTC.

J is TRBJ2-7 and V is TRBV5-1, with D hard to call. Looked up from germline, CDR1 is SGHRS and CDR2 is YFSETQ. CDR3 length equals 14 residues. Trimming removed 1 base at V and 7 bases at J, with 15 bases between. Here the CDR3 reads CASSLLQSPSEQYF. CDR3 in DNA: TGCGCCAGCAGCTTGTTACAGAGCCCGTCTGAGCAGTACTTC.

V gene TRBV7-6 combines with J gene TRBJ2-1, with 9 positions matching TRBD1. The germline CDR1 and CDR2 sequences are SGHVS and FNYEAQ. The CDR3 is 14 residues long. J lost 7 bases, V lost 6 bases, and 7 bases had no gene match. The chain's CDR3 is CASSRGTGRNEQFF. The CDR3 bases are TGTGCCAGCAGTCGTGGGACAGGGAGGAATGAGCAGTTCTTC.

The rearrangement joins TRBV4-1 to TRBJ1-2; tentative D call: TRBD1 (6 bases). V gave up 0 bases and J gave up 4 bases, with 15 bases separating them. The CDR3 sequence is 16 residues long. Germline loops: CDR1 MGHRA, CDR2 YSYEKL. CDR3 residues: CASSQDIGGAGYGYTF. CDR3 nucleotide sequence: TGCGCCAGCAGCCAAGACATCGGGGGGGCGGGCTATGGCTACACCTTC.

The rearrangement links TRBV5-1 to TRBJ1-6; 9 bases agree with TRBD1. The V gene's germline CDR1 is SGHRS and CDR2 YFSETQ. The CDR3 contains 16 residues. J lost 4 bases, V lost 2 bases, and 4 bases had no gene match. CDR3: CASSFGDRGYNSPLHF. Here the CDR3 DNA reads TGCGCCAGCAGCTTTGGTGACAGGGGGTATAATTCACCCCTCCACTTT.

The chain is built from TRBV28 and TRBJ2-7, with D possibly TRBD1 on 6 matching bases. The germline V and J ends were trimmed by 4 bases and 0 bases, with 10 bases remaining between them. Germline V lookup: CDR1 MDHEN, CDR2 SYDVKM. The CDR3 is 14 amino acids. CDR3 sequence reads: CASSWQGPSYEQYF. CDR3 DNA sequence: TGTGCCAGCAGTTGGCAGGGGCCCTCCTACGAGCAGTACTTC.